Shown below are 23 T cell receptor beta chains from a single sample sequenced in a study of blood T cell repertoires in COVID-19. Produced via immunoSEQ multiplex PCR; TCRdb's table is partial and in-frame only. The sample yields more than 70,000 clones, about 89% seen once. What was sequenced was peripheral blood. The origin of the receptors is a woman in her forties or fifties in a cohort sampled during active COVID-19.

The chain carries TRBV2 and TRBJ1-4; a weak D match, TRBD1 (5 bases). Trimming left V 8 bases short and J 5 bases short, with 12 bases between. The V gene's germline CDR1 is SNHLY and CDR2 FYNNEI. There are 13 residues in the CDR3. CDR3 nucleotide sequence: TGTGCCAGCGAGAGGGGAGGGAATGAAAAACTGTTTTTT. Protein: CASERGGNEKLFF.

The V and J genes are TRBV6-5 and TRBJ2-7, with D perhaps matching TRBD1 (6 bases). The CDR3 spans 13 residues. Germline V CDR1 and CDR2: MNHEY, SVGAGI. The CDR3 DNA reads TGTGCCAGCAGTTACTCGTCCCTTGACAGGCCTGTTGTC. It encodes CASSYSSLDRPVV.

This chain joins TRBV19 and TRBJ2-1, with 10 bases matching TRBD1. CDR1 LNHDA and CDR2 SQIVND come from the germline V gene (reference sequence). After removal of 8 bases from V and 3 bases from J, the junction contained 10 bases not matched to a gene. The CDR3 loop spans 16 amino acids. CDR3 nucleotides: TGTGCCAGTGGGGAGAGGGGGACAGGGGACTACAATGAGCAGTTCTTC. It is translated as CASGERGTGDYNEQFF.

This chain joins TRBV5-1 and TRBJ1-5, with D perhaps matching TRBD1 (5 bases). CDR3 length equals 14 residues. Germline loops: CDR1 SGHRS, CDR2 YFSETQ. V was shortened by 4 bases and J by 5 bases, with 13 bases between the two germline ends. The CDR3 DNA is TGCGCCAGCAGCGCCGGGACGGGAGATCAGCCCCAGCATTTT. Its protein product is CASSAGTGDQPQHF.

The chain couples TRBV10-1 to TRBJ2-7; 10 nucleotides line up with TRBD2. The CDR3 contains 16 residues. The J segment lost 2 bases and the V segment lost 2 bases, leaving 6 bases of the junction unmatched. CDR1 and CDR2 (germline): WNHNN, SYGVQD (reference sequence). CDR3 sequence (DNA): TGCGCCAGCAGTGAGCAGGCTAGCGGGAGCACCTACGAGCAGTACTTC. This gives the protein CASSEQASGSTYEQYF.

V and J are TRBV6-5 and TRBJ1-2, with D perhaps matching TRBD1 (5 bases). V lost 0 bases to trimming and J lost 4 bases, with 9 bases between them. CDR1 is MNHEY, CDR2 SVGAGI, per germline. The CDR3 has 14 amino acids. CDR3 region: CASSYSRQSYGYTF. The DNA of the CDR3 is TGTGCCAGCAGTTACTCGAGACAGTCCTATGGCTACACCTTC.

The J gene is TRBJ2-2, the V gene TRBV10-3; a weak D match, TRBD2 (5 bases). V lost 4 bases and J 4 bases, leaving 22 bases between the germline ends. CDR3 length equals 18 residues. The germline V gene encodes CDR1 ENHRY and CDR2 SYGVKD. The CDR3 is CAISGRSSPPSATGELFF. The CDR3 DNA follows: TGTGCCATCAGTGGGAGGAGTAGCCCCCCTTCGGCCACCGGGGAGCTGTTTTTT.

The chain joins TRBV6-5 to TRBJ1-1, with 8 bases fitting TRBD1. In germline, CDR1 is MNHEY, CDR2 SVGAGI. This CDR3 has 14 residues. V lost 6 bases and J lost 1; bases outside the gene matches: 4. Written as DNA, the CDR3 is TGTGCCAGCAGACGGACAGGGTCGAACACTGAAGCTTTCTTT. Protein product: CASRRTGSNTEAFF.

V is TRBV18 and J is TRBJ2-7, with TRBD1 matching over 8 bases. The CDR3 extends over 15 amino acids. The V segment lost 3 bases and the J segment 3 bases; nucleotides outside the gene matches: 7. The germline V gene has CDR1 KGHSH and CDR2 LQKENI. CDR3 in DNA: TGTGCCAGCTCACCGGGACAGGTCCCTATCTACGAGCAGTACTTC. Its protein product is CASSPGQVPIYEQYF.

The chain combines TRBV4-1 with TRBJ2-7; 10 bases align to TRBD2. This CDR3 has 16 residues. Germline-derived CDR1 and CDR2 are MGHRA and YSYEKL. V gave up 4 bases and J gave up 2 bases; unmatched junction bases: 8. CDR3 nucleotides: TGCGCCAGCAGCCCAACACGGACTAGCGGAGCCTACGAGCAGTACTTC. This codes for CASSPTRTSGAYEQYF.

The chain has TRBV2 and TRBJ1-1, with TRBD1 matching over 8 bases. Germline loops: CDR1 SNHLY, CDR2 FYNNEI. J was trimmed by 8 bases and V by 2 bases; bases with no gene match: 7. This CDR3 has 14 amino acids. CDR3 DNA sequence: TGTGCCAGCAGTGAACAGGCCTACAGGGGGGAAGCTTTCTTT. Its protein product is CASSEQAYRGEAFF.

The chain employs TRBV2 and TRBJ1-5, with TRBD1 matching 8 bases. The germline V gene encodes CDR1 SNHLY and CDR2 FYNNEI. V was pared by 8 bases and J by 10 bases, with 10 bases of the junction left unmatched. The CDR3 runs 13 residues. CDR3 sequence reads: CASAQGGAHPQHF. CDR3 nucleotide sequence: TGTGCCAGCGCACAGGGGGGCGCCCACCCCCAGCATTTT.

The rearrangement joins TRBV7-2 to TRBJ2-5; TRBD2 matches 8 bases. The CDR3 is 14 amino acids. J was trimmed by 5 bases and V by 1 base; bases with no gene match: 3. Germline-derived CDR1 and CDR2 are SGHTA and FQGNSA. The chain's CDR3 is CASSLGGTSETQYF. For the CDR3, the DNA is TGTGCCAGCAGCTTAGGGGGGACTAGTGAGACCCAGTACTTC.

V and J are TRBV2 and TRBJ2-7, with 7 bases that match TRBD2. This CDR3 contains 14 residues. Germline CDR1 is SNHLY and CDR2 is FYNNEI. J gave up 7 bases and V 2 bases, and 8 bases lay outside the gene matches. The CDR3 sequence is CASSERLAFWEQYF. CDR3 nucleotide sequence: TGTGCCAGCAGTGAAAGACTAGCCTTCTGGGAGCAGTACTTC.

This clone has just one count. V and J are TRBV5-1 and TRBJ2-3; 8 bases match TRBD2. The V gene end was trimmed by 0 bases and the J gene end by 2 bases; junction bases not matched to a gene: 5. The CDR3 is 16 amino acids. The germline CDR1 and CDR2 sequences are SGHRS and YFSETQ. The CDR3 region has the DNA TGCGCCAGCAGCTTGGTTGCGGGAGGAAACACAGATACGCAGTATTTT. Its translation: CASSLVAGGNTDTQYF.

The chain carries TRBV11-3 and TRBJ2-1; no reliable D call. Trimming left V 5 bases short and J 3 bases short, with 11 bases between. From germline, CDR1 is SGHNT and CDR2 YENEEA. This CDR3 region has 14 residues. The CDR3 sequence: CASSPSGVYNEQFF. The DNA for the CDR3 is TGTGCCAGCAGCCCCAGTGGTGTCTACAATGAGCAGTTCTTC.

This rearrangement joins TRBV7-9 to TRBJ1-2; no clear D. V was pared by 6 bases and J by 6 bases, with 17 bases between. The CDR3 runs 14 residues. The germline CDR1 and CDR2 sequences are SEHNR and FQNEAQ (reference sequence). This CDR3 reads CASSPPGSGHGYTF. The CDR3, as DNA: TGTGCCAGCAGTCCTCCAGGTAGCGGGCATGGCTACACCTTC. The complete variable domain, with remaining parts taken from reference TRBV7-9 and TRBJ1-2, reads DTGVSQNPRHKITKRGQNVTFRCDPISEHNRLYWYRQTLGQGPEFLTYFQNEAQLEKSRLLSDRFSAERPKGSFSTLEIQRTEQGDSAMYLCASSPPGSGHGYTFGSGTRLTVV.

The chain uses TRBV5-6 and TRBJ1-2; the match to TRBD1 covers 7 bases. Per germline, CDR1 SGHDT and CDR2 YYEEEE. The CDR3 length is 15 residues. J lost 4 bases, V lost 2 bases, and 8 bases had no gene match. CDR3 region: CASSLAGSGGYGYTF. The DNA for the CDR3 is TGTGCCAGCAGCTTAGCAGGGTCAGGGGGCTATGGCTACACCTTC.

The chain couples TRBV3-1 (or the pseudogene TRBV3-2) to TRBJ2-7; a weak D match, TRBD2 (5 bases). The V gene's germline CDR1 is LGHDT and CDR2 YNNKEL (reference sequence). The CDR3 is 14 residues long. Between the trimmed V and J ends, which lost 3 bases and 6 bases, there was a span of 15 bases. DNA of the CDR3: TGTGCCAGCAGCCATTGGACTCCTATGTCCGAGCAGTACTTC. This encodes CASSHWTPMSEQYF.

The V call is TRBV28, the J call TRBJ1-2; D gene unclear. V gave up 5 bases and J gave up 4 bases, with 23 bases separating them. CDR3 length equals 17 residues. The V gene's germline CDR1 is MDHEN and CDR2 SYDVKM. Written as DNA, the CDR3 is TGTGCCAGCAGTCCCTTTGGGCTGAGGGTCAGAATCTATGGCTACACCTTC. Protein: CASSPFGLRVRIYGYTF.

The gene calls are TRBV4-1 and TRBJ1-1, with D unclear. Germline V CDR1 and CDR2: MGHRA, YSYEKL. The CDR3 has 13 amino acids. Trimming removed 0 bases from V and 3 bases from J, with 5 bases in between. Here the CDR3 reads CASSQDRDTEAFF. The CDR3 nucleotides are TGCGCCAGCAGCCAAGACCGGGACACTGAAGCTTTCTTT.

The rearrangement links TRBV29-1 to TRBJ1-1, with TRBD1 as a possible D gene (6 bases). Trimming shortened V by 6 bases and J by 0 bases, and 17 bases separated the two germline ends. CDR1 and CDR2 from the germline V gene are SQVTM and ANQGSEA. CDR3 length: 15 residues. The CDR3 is CSVKNRDFVNTEAFF. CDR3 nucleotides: TGCAGCGTGAAAAACAGGGATTTTGTGAACACTGAAGCTTTCTTT.

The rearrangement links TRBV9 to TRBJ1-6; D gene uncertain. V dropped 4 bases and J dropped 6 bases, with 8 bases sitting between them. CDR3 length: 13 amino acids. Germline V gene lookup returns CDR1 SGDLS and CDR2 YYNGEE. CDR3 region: CASSLTFNSPLHF. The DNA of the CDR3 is TGTGCCAGCAGCCTAACCTTTAATTCACCCCTCCACTTT. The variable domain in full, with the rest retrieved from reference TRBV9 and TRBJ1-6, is DSGVTQTPKHLITATGQRVTLRCSPRSGDLSVYWYQQSLDQGLQFLIQYYNGEERAKGNILERFSAQQFPDLHSELNLSSLELGDSALYFCASSLTFNSPLHFGNGTRLTVT.